This TCR beta chain originates from a study of beta chain features in type 1 diabetes. The study, taken as a whole, reports: Across all four CD4+ subsets, people with type 1 diabetes showed modestly shorter TCRB CDR3s.

As every portion of the isolated RNA was reverse transcribed, the sequencing read expressed TCRB transcripts. Sequenced by immunoSEQ multiplex PCR; TCRdb stores in-frame clones only, minus some. The sample carries 200,000 to 250,000 clones, approximately 15% recorded once. This clone was seen only a few times. Its antigen is unknown. The CDR3 totals 15 residues. With 2 bases clipped from V and 2 bases from J, the junction kept 2 bases outside the gene matches. Germline CDR1 MNHNY, CDR2 SVGAGI (reference sequence). This receptor was taken from a man aged 30-40 years with type 1 diabetes. The sequenced sample was naive CD4+ T cells from blood. The chain carries TRBV6-6 and TRBJ2-1, with 8 bases identical to TRBD2. The CDR3 nucleotides are TGTGCCAGCAGTTACGGGGGACTAGCCTACAATGAGCAGTTCTTC. This gives the protein CASSYGGLAYNEQFF.